This T cell receptor (beta chain) was recorded in a study of vaccination effects on CD4 cells after COVID-19. CDR1 and CDR2 (germline): SGHTA, FQGNSA. The CDR3 runs to 14 residues. J lost 2 bases, V lost 6 bases, and 6 bases had no gene match. This clone was observed once. Its antigen is unknown. TCRdb keeps only in-frame clones here, not all; method: immunoSEQ multiplex PCR. The sample carries about 24,000 clones, approximately 74% recorded once. Antigen-specific CD4+ T cells were expanded (with viral peptide pools) by the ViraFEST assay ahead of sequencing. Subsequent to a culture period of 10 to 11 days, CD4+ T cells were isolated. Nobody among the vaccine recipients had prior SARS-CoV-2 infection (nucleocapsid antibodies were negative). Each well held a few million PBMC cultured with around 9.2 ug/ml peptides and roughly 9 IU/ml IL-2.

The chain joins TRBV7-2 to TRBJ1-2; 7 positions agree with TRBD1. Source: CD4+ T cells from PBMCs cultured with SARS-CoV-2 spike peptides, taken before COVID-19 vaccination. This clonotype was sampled from a human donor who received a COVID-19 vaccine. The CDR3 region is CASRSRDSNYGYTF. CDR3 bases: TGTGCCAGCAGGTCCCGGGACAGCAACTATGGCTACACCTTC. The complete variable domain, with remaining parts taken from reference TRBV7-2 and TRBJ1-2, reads GAGVSQSPSNKVTEKGKDVELRCDPISGHTALYWYRQSLGQGLEFLIYFQGNSAPDKSGLPSDRFSAERTGGSVSTLTIQRTQQEDSAVYLCASRSRDSNYGYTFGSGTRLTVV.